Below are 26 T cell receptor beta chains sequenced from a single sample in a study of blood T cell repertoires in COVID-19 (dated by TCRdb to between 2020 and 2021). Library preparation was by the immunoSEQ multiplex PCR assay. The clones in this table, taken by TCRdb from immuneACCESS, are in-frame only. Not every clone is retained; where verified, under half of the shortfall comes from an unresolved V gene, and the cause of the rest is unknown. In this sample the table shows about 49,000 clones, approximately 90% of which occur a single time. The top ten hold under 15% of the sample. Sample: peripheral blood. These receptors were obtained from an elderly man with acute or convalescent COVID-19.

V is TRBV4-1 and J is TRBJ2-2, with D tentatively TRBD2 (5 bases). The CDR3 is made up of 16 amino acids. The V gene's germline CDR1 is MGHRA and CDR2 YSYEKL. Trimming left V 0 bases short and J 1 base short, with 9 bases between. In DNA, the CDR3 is TGCGCCAGCAGCCAAGATCGAGGGTGGAACACCGGGGAGCTGTTTTTT. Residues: CASSQDRGWNTGELFF.

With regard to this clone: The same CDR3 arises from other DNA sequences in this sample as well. This CDR3 reads CSVAGQGAYGYTF. DNA for the CDR3: TGCAGCGTTGCCGGACAGGGGGCCTATGGCTACACCTTC. J is TRBJ1-2 and V is TRBV29-1, with 11 bases lining up with TRBD1. J was trimmed by 4 bases and V by 4 bases; bases with no gene match: 2. The length of the CDR3 is 13 residues. Germline V gene lookup returns CDR1 SQVTM and CDR2 ANQGSEA.

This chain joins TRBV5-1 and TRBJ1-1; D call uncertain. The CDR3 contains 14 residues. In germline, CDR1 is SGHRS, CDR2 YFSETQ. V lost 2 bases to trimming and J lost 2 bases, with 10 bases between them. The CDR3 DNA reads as TGCGCCAGCAGCTTCGAGACGGGTAACACTGAAGCTTTCTTT. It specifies CASSFETGNTEAFF.

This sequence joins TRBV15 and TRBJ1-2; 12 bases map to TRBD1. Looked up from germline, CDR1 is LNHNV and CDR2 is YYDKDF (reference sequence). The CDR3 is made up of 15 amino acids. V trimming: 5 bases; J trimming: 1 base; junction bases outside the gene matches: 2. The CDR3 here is CATSWDRGRNYGYTF. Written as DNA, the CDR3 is TGTGCCACCAGCTGGGACAGGGGGCGTAACTATGGCTACACCTTC.

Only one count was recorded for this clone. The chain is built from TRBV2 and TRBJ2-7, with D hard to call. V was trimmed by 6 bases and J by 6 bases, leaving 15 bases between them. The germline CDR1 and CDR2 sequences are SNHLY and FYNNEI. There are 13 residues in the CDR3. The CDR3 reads CASSLLVLGEQYF. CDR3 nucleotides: TGTGCCAGCAGCCTGCTAGTACTCGGCGAGCAGTACTTC.

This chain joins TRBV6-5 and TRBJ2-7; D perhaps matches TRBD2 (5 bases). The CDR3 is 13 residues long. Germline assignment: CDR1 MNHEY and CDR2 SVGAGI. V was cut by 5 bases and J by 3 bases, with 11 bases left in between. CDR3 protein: CASSRGPNYEQYF. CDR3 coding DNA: TGTGCCAGCAGTAGAGGGCCAAACTACGAGCAGTACTTC.

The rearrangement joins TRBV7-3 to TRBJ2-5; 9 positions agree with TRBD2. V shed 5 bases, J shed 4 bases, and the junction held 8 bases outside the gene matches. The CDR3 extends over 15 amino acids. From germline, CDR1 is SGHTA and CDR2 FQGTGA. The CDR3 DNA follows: TGTGCCAGCAGCCCGGGGGGACTAGCTGGAGAGACCCAGTACTTC. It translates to CASSPGGLAGETQYF.

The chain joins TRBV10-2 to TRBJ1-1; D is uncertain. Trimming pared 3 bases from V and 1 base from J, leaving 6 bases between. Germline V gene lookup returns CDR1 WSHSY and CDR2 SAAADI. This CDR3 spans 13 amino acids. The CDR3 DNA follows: TGCGCCAGCAGTGAAACGGGGAACACTGAAGCTTTCTTT. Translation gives CASSETGNTEAFF.

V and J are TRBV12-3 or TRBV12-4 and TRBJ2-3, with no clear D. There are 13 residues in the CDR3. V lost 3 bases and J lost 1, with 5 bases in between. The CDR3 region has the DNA TGTGCCAGCAGTTTTCCGGGCACAGATACGCAGTATTTT. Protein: CASSFPGTDTQYF.

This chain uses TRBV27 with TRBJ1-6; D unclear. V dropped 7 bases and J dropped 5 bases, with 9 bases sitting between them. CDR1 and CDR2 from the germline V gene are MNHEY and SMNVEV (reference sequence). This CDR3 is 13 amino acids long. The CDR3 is CASKQVDNSPLHF. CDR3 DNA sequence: TGTGCCAGCAAGCAGGTCGATAATTCACCCCTCCACTTT.

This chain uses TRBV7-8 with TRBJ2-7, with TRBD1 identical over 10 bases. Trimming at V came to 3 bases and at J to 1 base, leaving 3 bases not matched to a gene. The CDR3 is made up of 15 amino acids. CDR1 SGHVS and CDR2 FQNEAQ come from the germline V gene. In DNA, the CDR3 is TGTGCCAGCAGCTTGCGGACAGGGGGATCCTACGAGCAGTACTTC. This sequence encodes CASSLRTGGSYEQYF.

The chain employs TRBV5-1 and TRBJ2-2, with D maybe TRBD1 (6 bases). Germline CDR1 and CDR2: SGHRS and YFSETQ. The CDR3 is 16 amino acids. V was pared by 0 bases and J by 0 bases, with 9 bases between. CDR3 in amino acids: CASSLETGSNTGELFF. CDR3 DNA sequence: TGCGCCAGCAGCTTGGAGACAGGCTCGAACACCGGGGAGCTGTTTTTT.

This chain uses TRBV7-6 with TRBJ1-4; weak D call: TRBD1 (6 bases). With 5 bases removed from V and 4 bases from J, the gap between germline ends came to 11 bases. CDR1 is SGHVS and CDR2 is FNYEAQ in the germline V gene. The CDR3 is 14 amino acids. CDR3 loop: CASSPTGFNEKLFF. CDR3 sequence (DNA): TGTGCCAGCAGCCCGACAGGATTTAATGAAAAACTGTTTTTT.

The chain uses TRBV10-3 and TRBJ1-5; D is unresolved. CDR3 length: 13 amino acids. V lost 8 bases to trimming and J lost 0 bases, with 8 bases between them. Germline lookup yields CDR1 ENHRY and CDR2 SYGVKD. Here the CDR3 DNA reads TGTGCCATCGGCTCGTATAGCAATCAGCCCCAGCATTTT. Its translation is CAIGSYSNQPQHF.

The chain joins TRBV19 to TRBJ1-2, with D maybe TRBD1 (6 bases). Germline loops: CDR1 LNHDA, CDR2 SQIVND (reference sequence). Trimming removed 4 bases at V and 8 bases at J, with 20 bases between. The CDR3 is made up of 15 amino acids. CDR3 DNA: TGTGCCAGTAGTACCCCAGGGGTGCCTCTACACGGCTACACCTTC. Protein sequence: CASSTPGVPLHGYTF.

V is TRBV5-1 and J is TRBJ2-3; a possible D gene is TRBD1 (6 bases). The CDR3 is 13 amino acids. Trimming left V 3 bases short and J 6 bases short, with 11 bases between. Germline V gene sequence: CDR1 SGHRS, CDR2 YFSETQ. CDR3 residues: CASSSPGQDTQYF. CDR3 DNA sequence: TGCGCCAGCAGCTCCCCCGGACAGGATACGCAGTATTTT.

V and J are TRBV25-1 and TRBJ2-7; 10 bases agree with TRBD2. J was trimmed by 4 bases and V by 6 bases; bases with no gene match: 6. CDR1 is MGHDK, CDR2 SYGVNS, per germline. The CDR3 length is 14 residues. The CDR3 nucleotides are TGTGCCAGCAGACAAGCGGGGGGGCGGTACGAGCAGTACTTC. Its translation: CASRQAGGRYEQYF.

The CDR3 region is CASSPRQGWTNEKLFF. CDR3 sequence (DNA): TGTGCCAGTAGTCCGAGACAGGGATGGACTAATGAAAAACTGTTTTTT. The chain carries TRBV19 and TRBJ1-4; the match to TRBD1 covers 7 bases. The CDR3 runs to 16 residues. CDR1 LNHDA and CDR2 SQIVND come from the germline V gene (reference sequence). With V trimmed by 5 bases and J by 2 bases, 8 bases remained unmatched.

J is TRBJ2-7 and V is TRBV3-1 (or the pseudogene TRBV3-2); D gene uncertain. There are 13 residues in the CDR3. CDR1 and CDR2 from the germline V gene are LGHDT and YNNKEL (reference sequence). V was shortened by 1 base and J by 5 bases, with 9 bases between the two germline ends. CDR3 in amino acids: CASSQGDRDEQYF. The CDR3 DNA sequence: TGTGCCAGCAGCCAAGGAGATCGGGACGAGCAGTACTTC.

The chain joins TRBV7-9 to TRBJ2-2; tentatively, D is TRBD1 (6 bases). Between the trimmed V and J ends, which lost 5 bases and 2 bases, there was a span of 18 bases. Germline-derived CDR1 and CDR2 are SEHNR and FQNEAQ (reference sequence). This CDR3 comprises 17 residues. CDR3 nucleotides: TGTGCCAGCAGCCCCGGACCAATGGACAGTAACACCGGGGAGCTGTTTTTT. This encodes CASSPGPMDSNTGELFF.

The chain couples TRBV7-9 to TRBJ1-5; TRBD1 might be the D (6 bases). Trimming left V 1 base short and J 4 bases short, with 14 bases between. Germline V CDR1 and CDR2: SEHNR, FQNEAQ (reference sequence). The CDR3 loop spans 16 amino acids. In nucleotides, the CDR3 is TGTGCCAGCAGCTTAGGTACAACAGGGAAGAATCAGCCCCAGCATTTT. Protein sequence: CASSLGTTGKNQPQHF. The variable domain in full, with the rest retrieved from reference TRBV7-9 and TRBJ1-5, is DTGVSQNPRHKITKRGQNVTFRCDPISEHNRLYWYRQTLGQGPEFLTYFQNEAQLEKSRLLSDRFSAERPKGSFSTLEIQRTEQGDSAMYLCASSLGTTGKNQPQHFGDGTRLSIL.

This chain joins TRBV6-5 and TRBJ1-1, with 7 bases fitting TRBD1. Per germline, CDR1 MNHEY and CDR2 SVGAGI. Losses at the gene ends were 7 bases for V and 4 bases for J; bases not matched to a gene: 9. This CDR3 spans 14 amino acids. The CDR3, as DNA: TGTGCCAGCACCAAGACAGGGTCCAGCACTGAAGCTTTCTTT. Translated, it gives CASTKTGSSTEAFF.

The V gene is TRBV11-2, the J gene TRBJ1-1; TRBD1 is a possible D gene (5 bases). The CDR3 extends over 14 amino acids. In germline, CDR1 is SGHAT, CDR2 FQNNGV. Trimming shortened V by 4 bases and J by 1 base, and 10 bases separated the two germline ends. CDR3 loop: CASSSYTGNTEAFF. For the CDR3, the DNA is TGTGCCAGCAGCTCCTACACAGGGAACACTGAAGCTTTCTTT.

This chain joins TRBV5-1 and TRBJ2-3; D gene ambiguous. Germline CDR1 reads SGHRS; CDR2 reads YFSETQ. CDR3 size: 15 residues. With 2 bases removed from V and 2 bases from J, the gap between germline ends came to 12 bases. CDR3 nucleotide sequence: TGCGCCAGCAGCTTTTCAAGCCCATTCACAGATACGCAGTATTTT. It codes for CASSFSSPFTDTQYF.

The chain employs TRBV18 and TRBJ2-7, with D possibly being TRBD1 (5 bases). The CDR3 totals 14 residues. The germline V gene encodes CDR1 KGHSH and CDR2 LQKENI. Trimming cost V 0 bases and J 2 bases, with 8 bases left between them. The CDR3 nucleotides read TGTGCCAGCTCACCACCGGCAGGGCCCTACGAGCAGTACTTC. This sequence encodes CASSPPAGPYEQYF.

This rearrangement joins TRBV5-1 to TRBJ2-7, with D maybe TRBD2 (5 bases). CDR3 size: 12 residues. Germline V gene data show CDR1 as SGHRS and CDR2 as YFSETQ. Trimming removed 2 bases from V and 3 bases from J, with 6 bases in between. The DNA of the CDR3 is TGCGCCAGCAGCTTACTAGGCTACGAGCAGTACTTC. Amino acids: CASSLLGYEQYF. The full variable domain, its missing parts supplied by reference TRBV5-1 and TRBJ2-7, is KAGVTQTPRYLIKTRGQQVTLSCSPISGHRSVSWYQQTPGQGLQFLFEYFSETQRNKGNFPGRFSGRQFSNSRSEMNVSTLELGDSALYLCASSLLGYEQYFGPGTRLTVT.